This paragraph covers one T cell receptor beta chain sequence. The data derive from a study of OX40 agonist ivuxolimab in advanced cancers. Study at large: Partial responses were observed in three patients, of whom one had hepatocellular carcinoma and two had cutaneous melanoma.

Sampled blood was obtained at baseline, cycle 4 day 1, and cycle 7 day 1. Produced via immunoSEQ multiplex PCR; TCRdb's table is partial and in-frame only. The table shows approximately 49,000 clones, with about four fifths occurring only once. This receptor was identified in an adult with an advanced solid tumor such as melanoma, head and neck, liver or kidney cancer. Material: CD4+ or CD8+ T cells sorted from blood, obtained in a trial of the OX40 agonist ivuxolimab.

The CDR3 spells CASSPGPLLTYEQYV. The CDR3 bases are TGCGCCAGCAGCCCGGGACCTCTGCTGACTTACGAGCAGTACGTC. The chain combines TRBV4-1 with TRBJ2-7, with D perhaps assigned TRBD1 or TRBD2 (5 bases each). CDR3 length equals 15 residues. Between the trimmed V and J ends, which lost 4 bases and 4 bases, there was a span of 17 bases. Per the germline V gene, CDR1 is MGHRA and CDR2 is YSYEKL.